This T cell receptor (beta chain) comes out of a study of PD-L1 blockade in urothelial cancer. Study information: Individuals in the cohort had been given 0 to 3 earlier chemotherapy regimens. Among blood samples, the median T cell count was 130,000 to 150,000.

V was pared by 0 bases and J by 5 bases, with 13 bases between. The CDR3 is 15 residues long. Germline CDR1 LGHNA, CDR2 YNFKEQ. The table came from immunoSEQ multiplex PCR; TCRdb's copy has only in-frame clones and leaves some out. Here the sample spans about 39,000 clones, 84% being singletons. Sample time point: peripheral blood 6 weeks after treatment start. The rearrangement links TRBV4-2 to TRBJ1-2, with D maybe TRBD1 (6 bases). This receptor was obtained from a man aged 40-55 years with urothelial cancer. Material: PBMCs, obtained around atezolizumab (anti-PD-L1) treatment. The CDR3 nucleotides are TGTGCCAGCAGCCAAGAACAGGGTCGAGGGTATGGCTACACCTTC. This encodes CASSQEQGRGYGYTF.